The 25 T cell receptor beta chains in this list originate from one sample, sequenced in a study of blood T cells in healthy people across ages. A second PCR, run for roughly 7 to 12 cycles, used a sample-barcoded 5' primer plus a J-beta primer mix. One entry per CDR3 protein results from TCRdb running MiXCR on the 5' RACE reads. This table holds approximately 1.5 million distinct CDR3 sequences, 40% to 45% found once. What was sequenced was blood. The receptor source for this set is a woman in her late teens or twenties in good health.

This chain links TRBV20-1 with TRBJ2-1; no firm D call. CDR1 is DFQATT and CDR2 is SNEGSKA in the germline V gene (reference sequence). The CDR3 length is 15 residues. The ends were cut back, 0 bases at V and 7 bases at J, with 16 bases in the middle. DNA for the CDR3: TGCAGTGCTAGAGAGCAGTCCGACGGCAGGAATGAGCAGTTCTTC. It is translated as CSAREQSDGRNEQFF.

Only a few counts were recorded for this clonotype. V usage is TRBV28 and J usage is TRBJ1-5, with 8 bases identical to TRBD1. The CDR3 is 14 residues long. Trimming cost V 8 bases and J 0 bases; bases outside gene matches: 3. Looked up from germline, CDR1 is MDHEN and CDR2 is SYDVKM. CDR3 in amino acids: CASYDRGSNQPQHF. CDR3 nucleotides: TGTGCCAGCTACGACAGGGGTAGCAATCAGCCCCAGCATTTT.

The chain links TRBV7-2 to TRBJ1-5, with D perhaps matching TRBD1 (5 bases). CDR1 is SGHTA and CDR2 is FQGNSA in the germline V gene. The CDR3 loop spans 15 amino acids. Deletions cut 3 bases from V and 5 bases from J, with 14 bases between. Written as DNA, the CDR3 is TGTGCCAGCAGCTTTTTCGGGACGTCCGATCAGCCCCAGCATTTT. It encodes CASSFFGTSDQPQHF. Full variable domain (missing parts from reference TRBV7-2 and TRBJ1-5): GAGVSQSPSNKVTEKGKDVELRCDPISGHTALYWYRQSLGQGLEFLIYFQGNSAPDKSGLPSDRFSAERTGGSVSTLTIQRTQQEDSAVYLCASSFFGTSDQPQHFGDGTRLSIL.

The chain links TRBV29-1 to TRBJ2-1; D is perhaps TRBD1 or TRBD2 (5 bases each). V dropped 0 bases and J dropped 4 bases, with 10 bases sitting between them. This CDR3 has 14 amino acids. In germline, CDR1 is SQVTM, CDR2 ANQGSEA. The CDR3 loop reads CSVEEGWGYNEQFF. The CDR3 DNA reads TGCAGCGTTGAAGAGGGGTGGGGGTACAATGAGCAGTTCTTC.

This clonotype was counted only a few times. J is TRBJ1-2 and V is TRBV6-1, with no clear D. Germline CDR1 and CDR2: MNHNS and SASEGT. Trimming shortened V by 8 bases and J by 6 bases, and 16 bases separated the two germline ends. The CDR3 is 13 amino acids. Here the CDR3 DNA reads TGTGCCAGCCTACCGCTCGGCACCGATGGCTACACCTTC. Protein sequence: CASLPLGTDGYTF.

The chain recombines TRBV2 with TRBJ2-3; 8 nucleotides match TRBD1. With 7 bases clipped from V and 2 bases from J, the junction kept 5 bases outside the gene matches. CDR3 length equals 14 residues. The V gene's germline CDR1 is SNHLY and CDR2 FYNNEI. The CDR3 spells CASTDRGNTDTQYF. Written as DNA, the CDR3 is TGTGCCAGCACCGACAGGGGAAACACAGATACGCAGTATTTT.

This clonotype was counted only a few times. The chain uses TRBV12-3 or TRBV12-4 and TRBJ1-1, with 12 positions matching TRBD1. V shed 0 bases and J 8 bases; nucleotides not matched to a gene: 7. This CDR3 spans 16 amino acids. CDR3 region: CASSLALPGTGGEAFF. CDR3 nucleotides: TGTGCCAGCAGTTTAGCGCTCCCCGGGACAGGGGGCGAAGCTTTCTTT.

This clonotype occurred a few times. V is TRBV6-6 and J is TRBJ1-1; D gene unclear. Deletions cut 6 bases from V and 5 bases from J, with 10 bases between. The CDR3 runs 12 residues. Germline-derived CDR1 and CDR2 are MNHNY and SVGAGI (reference sequence). CDR3 coding DNA: TGTGCCAGCAGGGAAGTCGGGACTGAAGCTTTCTTT. Amino acid sequence: CASREVGTEAFF.

In the case of this clonotype: A junction end diverges from the germline sequence, so it may reflect a read error. The chain employs TRBV3-1 and TRBJ2-1; TRBD2 might be the D (6 bases). Germline-derived CDR1 and CDR2 are LGHDT and YNNKEL (reference sequence). This CDR3 is built from 17 residues. In DNA, the CDR3 is TGTGCCAGCAGTCAAGATGGGTCCGGGAGAGGTTACAATGAGCAGTTCTTC. This encodes CASSQDGSGRGYNEQFF.

This chain connects TRBV20-1 to TRBJ1-5; D remains ambiguous. The V gene lost 5 bases and the J gene lost 0 bases, with 8 bases spanning the gap. There are 13 residues in the CDR3. CDR1 is DFQATT, CDR2 SNEGSKA, per germline (reference sequence). In DNA form, the CDR3 reads TGCAGTGCTCATGTTTCTAGCAATCAGCCCCAGCATTTT. It encodes CSAHVSSNQPQHF.

The chain uses TRBV28 and TRBJ2-7; D is ambiguous. CDR1 is MDHEN and CDR2 is SYDVKM in the germline V gene. The ends were cut back, 1 base at V and 0 bases at J, with 10 bases in the middle. This CDR3 is 15 amino acids long. The chain's CDR3 is CASSLLSTVSYEQYF. DNA of the CDR3: TGTGCCAGCAGTTTATTATCGACGGTCTCCTACGAGCAGTACTTC.

This clonotype was recorded at least ten times. The genes are TRBV7-9 and TRBJ2-7; D possibly corresponds to TRBD2 (5 bases). The CDR3 is 13 amino acids. Trimming took 5 bases from V and 3 from J, leaving 11 bases between them. CDR1 is SEHNR and CDR2 is FQNEAQ in the germline V gene (reference sequence). CDR3 sequence: CASSTGGSYEQYF. The CDR3 coding sequence is TGTGCCAGCAGCACCGGAGGAAGCTACGAGCAGTACTTC.

This clonotype was detected only a few times. The chain combines TRBV18 with TRBJ2-1; 8 bases map to TRBD1. Trimming at V came to 2 bases and at J to 4 bases, leaving 10 bases not matched to a gene. CDR1 is KGHSH and CDR2 is LQKENI in the germline V gene. The CDR3 is made up of 17 amino acids. CDR3 residues: CASSPDRGTGAYNEQFF. The CDR3 coding sequence is TGTGCCAGCTCACCAGACCGAGGGACAGGCGCGTACAATGAGCAGTTCTTC.

Only a few counts were recorded for this clonotype. The V call is TRBV29-1, the J call TRBJ1-1, with D unclear. The ends were cut back, 7 bases at V and 1 base at J, with 10 bases in the middle. Per the germline V gene, CDR1 is SQVTM and CDR2 is ANQGSEA. CDR3 length: 12 amino acids. The CDR3: CSAMTENTEAFF. The CDR3, as DNA: TGCAGCGCCATGACGGAGAACACTGAAGCTTTCTTT.

As for this clonotype: This could be a read error, since a much larger clone is one nucleotide away. The V and J genes are TRBV20-1 and TRBJ2-3, with 12 bases identical to TRBD2. Trimming took 0 bases from V and 4 from J; bases not matched to a gene: 11. Germline values: CDR1 DFQATT, CDR2 SNEGSKA (reference sequence). The CDR3 extends over 18 amino acids. Here the CDR3 DNA reads TGCAGTGCTAGAGAGCTCGCTAGCGGGGGGGACCGCGCAGATACGCAGTATTTT. Its protein product is CSARELASGGDRADTQYF.

This clonotype was seen a handful of times. The chain is built from TRBV30 and TRBJ2-3; unclear D gene. CDR1 and CDR2 from the germline V gene are GTSNPN and SVGIG (reference sequence). This CDR3 spans 12 amino acids. V was clipped by 0 bases and J by 13 bases, with 14 bases between them. The CDR3 here is CAWSVLERAKYF. The CDR3 DNA reads TGTGCCTGGAGTGTCCTGGAGCGAGCCAAGTATTTT.

This clonotype was seen ten or more times. A read error may produce the germline difference seen at one junction end. The chain uses TRBV12-3 or TRBV12-4 and TRBJ1-1, with no clear D. The CDR3 covers 13 residues. CDR3 sequence reads: CASSPGLNTEAFF. CDR3 in DNA: TGCGCCAGCAGCCCGGGGTTGAACACTGAAGCTTTCTTT.

The V and J genes are TRBV20-1 and TRBJ1-4, with D hard to call. There are 14 residues in the CDR3. Trimming pared 5 bases from V and 1 base from J, leaving 11 bases between. The germline V gene encodes CDR1 DFQATT and CDR2 SNEGSKA (reference sequence). The CDR3 DNA sequence: TGCAGTGCTCCGTTCCGGCTAACTAATGAAAAACTGTTTTTT. This translates into CSAPFRLTNEKLFF.

The chain joins TRBV20-1 to TRBJ2-1; D may correspond to TRBD1 or TRBD2 (5 bases each). V lost 4 bases to trimming and J lost 4 bases, with 14 bases between them. From germline, CDR1 is DFQATT and CDR2 SNEGSKA (reference sequence). This CDR3 region has 14 residues. For the CDR3, the DNA is TGCAGTGCTATCATGGGGGTCCTTTACAATGAGCAGTTCTTC. Translation: CSAIMGVLYNEQFF.

In the case of this clonotype: A junction end diverges from the germline sequence, so it may reflect a read error. The chain uses TRBV18 and TRBJ2-5; tentatively, D is TRBD2 (5 bases). The germline V gene encodes CDR1 KGHSH and CDR2 LQKENI. The CDR3 runs 17 residues. CDR3 in DNA: TGTACCAGCTCAGCCGAGACGATTGGCGGAGGTCAAGAGACCCAGTACTTC. Translating gives CTSSAETIGGGQETQYF.

There are a few counts of this clonotype. The rearrangement links TRBV7-9 to TRBJ2-4, with 11 bases lining up with TRBD1. This CDR3 is 17 amino acids long. V was clipped by 2 bases and J by 13 bases; unmatched bases: 16. Germline V lookup: CDR1 SEHNR, CDR2 FQNEAQ (reference sequence). CDR3 in amino acids: CASSLPPGQGAPHEQYF. DNA for the CDR3: TGTGCCAGCAGCTTACCCCCCGGACAGGGGGCGCCCCATGAGCAGTACTTC.

The chain employs TRBV24-1 and TRBJ2-7; no clear D. The J call may be in error: the DNA end matches TRBJ2-5 better. This CDR3 is 11 amino acids long. Germline assignment: CDR1 KGHDR and CDR2 SFDVKD. The CDR3 region is CATSDPGTQYF. The CDR3, as DNA: TGTGCCACCAGTGATCCGGGGACCCAGTACTTC.

The rearrangement uses TRBV9 and TRBJ1-2; D gene ambiguous. Germline CDR1 is SGDLS and CDR2 is YYNGEE. Deletions cut 4 bases from V and 4 bases from J, with 17 bases between. CDR3 length: 15 residues. CDR3 nucleotides: TGTGCCAGCAGCTCAAATGTGGTAGACTGCTATGGCTACACCTTC. It codes for CASSSNVVDCYGYTF.

The table lists this clonotype with a few counts. The V and J genes are TRBV29-1 and TRBJ2-5; 8 bases map to TRBD2. From germline, CDR1 is SQVTM and CDR2 ANQGSEA. The ends lost 7 bases at V and 5 bases at J; junction bases unmatched: 12. This CDR3 is 14 amino acids long. The CDR3 DNA is TGCAGCGGACCCCCCTTAGCGGGATTGGAGACCCAGTACTTC. It encodes CSGPPLAGLETQYF.

In this sample, this clonotype turned up once. The chain is built from TRBV10-3 and TRBJ2-3; D possibly uses TRBD1 or TRBD2 (5 bases each). Trimming removed 3 bases at V and 4 bases at J, with 26 bases between. From germline, CDR1 is ENHRY and CDR2 SYGVKD. The CDR3 is 19 residues long. CDR3 nucleotide sequence: TGTGCCATCAGTGACCCGCCGGGCTTCGGGGCTCAGGCCCCAGATACGCAGTATTTT. It yields the protein CAISDPPGFGAQAPDTQYF.